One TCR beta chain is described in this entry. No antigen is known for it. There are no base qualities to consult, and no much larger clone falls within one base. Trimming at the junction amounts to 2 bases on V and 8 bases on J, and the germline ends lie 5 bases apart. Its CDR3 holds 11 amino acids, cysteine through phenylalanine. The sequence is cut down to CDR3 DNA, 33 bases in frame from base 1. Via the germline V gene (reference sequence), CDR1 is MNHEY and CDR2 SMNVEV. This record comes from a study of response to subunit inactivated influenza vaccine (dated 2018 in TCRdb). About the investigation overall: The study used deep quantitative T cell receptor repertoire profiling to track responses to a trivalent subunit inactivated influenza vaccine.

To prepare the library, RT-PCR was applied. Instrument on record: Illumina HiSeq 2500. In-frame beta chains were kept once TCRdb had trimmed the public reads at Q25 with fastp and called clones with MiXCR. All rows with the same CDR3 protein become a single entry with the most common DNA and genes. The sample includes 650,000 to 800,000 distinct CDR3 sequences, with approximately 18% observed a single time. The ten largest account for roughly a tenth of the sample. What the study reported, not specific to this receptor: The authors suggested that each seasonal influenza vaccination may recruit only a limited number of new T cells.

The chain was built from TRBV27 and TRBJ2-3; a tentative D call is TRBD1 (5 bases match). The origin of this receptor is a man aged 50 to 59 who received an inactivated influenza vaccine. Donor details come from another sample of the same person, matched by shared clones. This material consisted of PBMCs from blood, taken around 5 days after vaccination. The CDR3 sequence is CASSLGATQYF. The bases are TGTGCCAGCAGTTTAGGGGCTACGCAGTATTTT.